This TCR beta chain comes out of a study of shared clonotypes between healthy human individuals. Sequencing used immunoSEQ multiplex PCR; TCRdb keeps in-frame clones, though not all of them. Altogether 490,000 or so clones are present, approximately 79% being singletons, with the ten largest covering about 12%. The CDR3 extends over 12 amino acids. The V end lost 6 bases, the J end lost 3 bases, and 6 bases lay between the germline ends. Germline CDR1 reads SNHLY; CDR2 reads FYNNEI. This TCR came from a woman in her 40s in good health. Some clones in this sample may be carry-over from other donors' samples. Sequenced material: PBMCs. The chain combines TRBV2 with TRBJ1-3; a possible D gene is TRBD1 (5 bases). CDR3 in DNA: TGTGCCAGCAGGACAGTTGGAAACACCATATATTTT. Residues: CASRTVGNTIYF.